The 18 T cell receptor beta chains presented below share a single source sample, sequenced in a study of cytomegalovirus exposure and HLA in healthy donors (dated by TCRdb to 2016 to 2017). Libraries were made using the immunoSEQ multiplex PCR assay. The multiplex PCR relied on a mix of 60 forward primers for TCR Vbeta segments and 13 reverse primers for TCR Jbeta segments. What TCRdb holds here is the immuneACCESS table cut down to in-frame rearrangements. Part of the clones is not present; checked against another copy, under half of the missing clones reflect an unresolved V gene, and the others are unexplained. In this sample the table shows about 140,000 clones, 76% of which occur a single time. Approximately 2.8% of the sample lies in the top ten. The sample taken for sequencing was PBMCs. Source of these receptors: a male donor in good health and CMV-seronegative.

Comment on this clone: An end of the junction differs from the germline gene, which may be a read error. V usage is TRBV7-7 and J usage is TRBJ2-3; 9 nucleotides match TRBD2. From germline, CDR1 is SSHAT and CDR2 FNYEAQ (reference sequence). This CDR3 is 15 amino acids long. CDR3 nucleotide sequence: TGTGCTAGCAGCTATGGCGGGGGGGCAGCAGATACGCAGTATTTT. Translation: CASSYGGGAADTQYF.

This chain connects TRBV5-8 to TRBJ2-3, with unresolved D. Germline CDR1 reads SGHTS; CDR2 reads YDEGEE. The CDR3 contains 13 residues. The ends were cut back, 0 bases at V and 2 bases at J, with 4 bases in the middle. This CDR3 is CASSLDITDTQYF. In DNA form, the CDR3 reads TGTGCCAGCAGCTTGGACATCACAGATACGCAGTATTTT.

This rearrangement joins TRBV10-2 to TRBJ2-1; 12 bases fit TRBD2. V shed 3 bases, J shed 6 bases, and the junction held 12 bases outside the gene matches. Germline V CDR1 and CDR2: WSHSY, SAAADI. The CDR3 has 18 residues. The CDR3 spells CASSDYVVLTSGSNEQFF. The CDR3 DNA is TGCGCCAGCAGTGACTACGTTGTATTGACTAGCGGGAGCAATGAGCAGTTCTTC.

The CDR3: CASSLGAGGRNEQFF. Here the CDR3 DNA reads TGTGCCAGCAGCTTAGGAGCGGGGGGGCGGAATGAGCAGTTCTTC. V usage is TRBV7-6 and J usage is TRBJ2-1, with 10 positions matching TRBD2. The junction had 4 bases not matched to a gene; V was cut back by 1 base and J by 7 bases. CDR3 length: 15 residues. Germline lookup yields CDR1 SGHVS and CDR2 FNYEAQ.

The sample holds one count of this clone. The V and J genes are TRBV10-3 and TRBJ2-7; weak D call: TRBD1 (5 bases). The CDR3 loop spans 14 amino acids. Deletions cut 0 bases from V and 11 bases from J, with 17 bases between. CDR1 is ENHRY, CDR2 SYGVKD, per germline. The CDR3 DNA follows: TGTGCCATCAGTGAGTCTTGGGGTCAGGGCGGAAAGTACTTC. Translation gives CAISESWGQGGKYF.

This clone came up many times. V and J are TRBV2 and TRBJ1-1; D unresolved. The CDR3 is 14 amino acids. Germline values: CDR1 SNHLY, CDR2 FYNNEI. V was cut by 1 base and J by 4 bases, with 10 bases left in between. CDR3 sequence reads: CASSEEQRVTEAFF. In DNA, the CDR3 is TGTGCCAGCAGTGAAGAGCAGAGGGTCACTGAAGCTTTCTTT.

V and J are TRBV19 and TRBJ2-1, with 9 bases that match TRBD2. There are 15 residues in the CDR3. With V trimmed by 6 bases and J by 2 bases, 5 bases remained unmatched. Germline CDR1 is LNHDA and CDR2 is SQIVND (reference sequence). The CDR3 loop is CASRHVAGAYNEQFF. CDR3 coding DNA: TGTGCCAGTAGGCACGTAGCGGGAGCCTACAATGAGCAGTTCTTC.

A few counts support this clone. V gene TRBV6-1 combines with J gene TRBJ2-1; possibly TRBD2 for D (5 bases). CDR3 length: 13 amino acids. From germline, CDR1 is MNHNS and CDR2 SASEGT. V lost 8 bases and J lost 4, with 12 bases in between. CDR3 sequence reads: CASETGSYNEQFF. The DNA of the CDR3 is TGTGCCAGCGAAACGGGGAGTTACAATGAGCAGTTCTTC.

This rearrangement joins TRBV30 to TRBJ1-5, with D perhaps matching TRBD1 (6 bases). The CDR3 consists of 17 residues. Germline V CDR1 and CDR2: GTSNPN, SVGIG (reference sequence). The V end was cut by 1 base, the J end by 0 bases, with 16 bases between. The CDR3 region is CAWSAGRDTFSNQPQHF. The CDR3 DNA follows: TGTGCCTGGAGTGCTGGGAGGGACACCTTTAGCAATCAGCCCCAGCATTTT.

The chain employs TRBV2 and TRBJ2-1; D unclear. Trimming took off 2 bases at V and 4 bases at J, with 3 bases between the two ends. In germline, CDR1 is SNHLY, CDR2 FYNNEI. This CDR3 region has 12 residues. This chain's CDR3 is CASSESYNEQFF. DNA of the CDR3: TGTGCCAGCAGTGAATCATACAATGAGCAGTTCTTC.

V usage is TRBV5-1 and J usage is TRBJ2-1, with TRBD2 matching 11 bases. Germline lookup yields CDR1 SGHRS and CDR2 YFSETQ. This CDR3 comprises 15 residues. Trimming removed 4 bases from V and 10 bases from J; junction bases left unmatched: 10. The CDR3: CASSLTSGARKEQFF. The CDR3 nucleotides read TGCGCCAGCAGCCTGACTAGCGGGGCCCGAAAGGAGCAGTTCTTC.

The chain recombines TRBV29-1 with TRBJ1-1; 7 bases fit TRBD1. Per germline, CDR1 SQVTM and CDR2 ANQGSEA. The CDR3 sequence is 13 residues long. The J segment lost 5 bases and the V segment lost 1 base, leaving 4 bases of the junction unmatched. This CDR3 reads CSVEGQGETEAFF. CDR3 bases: TGCAGCGTTGAAGGACAGGGTGAGACTGAAGCTTTCTTT.

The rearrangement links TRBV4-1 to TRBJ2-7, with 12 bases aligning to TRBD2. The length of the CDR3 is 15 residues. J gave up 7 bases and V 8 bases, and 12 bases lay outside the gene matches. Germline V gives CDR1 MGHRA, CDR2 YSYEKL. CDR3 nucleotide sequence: TGCGCCAGCGGCCGAACTAGCGGGGGGCAGCTAGAGCAGTACTTC. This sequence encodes CASGRTSGGQLEQYF.

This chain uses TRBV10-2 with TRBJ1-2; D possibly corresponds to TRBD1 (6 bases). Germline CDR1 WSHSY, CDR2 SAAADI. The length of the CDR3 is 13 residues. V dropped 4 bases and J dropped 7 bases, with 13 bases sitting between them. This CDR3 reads CASSAGGQGGYTF. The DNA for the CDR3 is TGCGCCAGCAGTGCCGGGGGGCAAGGTGGCTACACCTTC.

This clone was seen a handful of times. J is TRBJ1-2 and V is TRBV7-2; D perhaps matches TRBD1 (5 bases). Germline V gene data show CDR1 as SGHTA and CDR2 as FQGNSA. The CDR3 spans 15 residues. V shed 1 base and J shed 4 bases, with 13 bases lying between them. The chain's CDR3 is CASSLGVAGGYGYTF. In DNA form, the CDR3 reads TGTGCCAGCAGCTTAGGTGTCGCGGGGGGCTATGGCTACACCTTC.

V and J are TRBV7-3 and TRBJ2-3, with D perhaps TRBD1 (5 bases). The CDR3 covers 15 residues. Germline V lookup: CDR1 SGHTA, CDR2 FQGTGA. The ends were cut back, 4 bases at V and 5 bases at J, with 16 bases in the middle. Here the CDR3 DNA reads TGTGCCAGCAGCTCCCACTACAGGCCGGGAGATACGCAGTATTTT. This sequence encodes CASSSHYRPGDTQYF.

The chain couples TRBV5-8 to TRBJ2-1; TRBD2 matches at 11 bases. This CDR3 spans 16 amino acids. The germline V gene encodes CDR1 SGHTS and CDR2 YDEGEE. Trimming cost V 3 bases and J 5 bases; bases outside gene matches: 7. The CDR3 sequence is CASSSRGTSGHNEQFF. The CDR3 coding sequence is TGTGCCAGCAGCTCACGCGGGACTAGCGGACACAATGAGCAGTTCTTC.

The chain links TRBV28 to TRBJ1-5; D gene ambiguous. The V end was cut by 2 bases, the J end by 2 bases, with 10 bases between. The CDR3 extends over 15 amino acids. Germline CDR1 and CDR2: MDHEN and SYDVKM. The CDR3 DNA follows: TGTGCCAGCAGTTTACCAATACGGGGCAATCAGCCCCAGCATTTT. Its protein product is CASSLPIRGNQPQHF.